One and the same sample provided the 29 T cell receptor beta chains below, sequenced in a study of blood T cell repertoires in COVID-19. Assay: immunoSEQ multiplex PCR; the TCRdb copy retains only in-frame clones and omits some. Of fewer than 130,000 clones listed, around 90% are singletons. The sequenced material came from peripheral blood. The receptors here all came from a woman in her 50s with acute or convalescent COVID-19.

The V call is TRBV5-6, the J call TRBJ1-6, with a possible D match to TRBD1 (6 bases). The ends were cut back, 0 bases at V and 9 bases at J, with 16 bases in the middle. From germline, CDR1 is SGHDT and CDR2 YYEEEE. There are 16 residues in the CDR3. The DNA for the CDR3 is TGTGCCAGCAGCTTGGCCCGGGGGGGCGTGGGTTCACCCCTCCACTTT. It specifies CASSLARGGVGSPLHF.

The J gene is TRBJ2-2, the V gene TRBV3-1 (or the pseudogene TRBV3-2), with TRBD1 matching 11 bases. Germline V gives CDR1 LGHDT, CDR2 YNNKEL (reference sequence). This CDR3 is 18 amino acids long. Trimming took 4 bases from V and 6 from J; bases not matched to a gene: 13. CDR3 residues: CASSPYTRTGGRAGELFF. The CDR3 coding sequence is TGTGCCAGCAGCCCATATACCCGGACAGGGGGCAGGGCCGGGGAGCTGTTTTTT.

This sequence joins TRBV6-5 and TRBJ1-6; D is uncertain. The CDR3 is 15 residues long. The V end was cut by 0 bases, the J end by 5 bases, with 8 bases between. Germline CDR1 is MNHEY and CDR2 is SVGAGI. CDR3 in amino acids: CASSYSSLHNSPLHF. The CDR3 DNA is TGTGCCAGCAGTTACTCCAGTTTACATAATTCACCCCTCCACTTT.

The chain is built from TRBV2 and TRBJ2-7; TRBD1 is a possible D gene (6 bases). The germline gives CDR1 SNHLY, CDR2 FYNNEI. CDR3 length: 12 residues. Trimming left V 3 bases short and J 9 bases short, with 12 bases between. Here the CDR3 DNA reads TGTGCCAGCAGTGAGTCCGGGACACTGCAGTACTTC. Protein sequence: CASSESGTLQYF. The entire variable domain, with the rest obtained from reference TRBV2 and TRBJ2-7, is as follows: EPEVTQTPSHQVTQMGQEVILRCVPISNHLYFYWYRQILGQKVEFLVSFYNNEISEKSEIFDDQFSVERPDGSNFTLKIRSTKLEDSAMYFCASSESGTLQYFGPGTRLTVT.

The chain uses TRBV21-1 and TRBJ2-1; TRBD1 is taken as the D call from the table, unchecked against the DNA. TRBV21-1 is a listed pseudogene. The CDR3 is 18 residues long. As DNA, the CDR3 is TGTGCCAGCAGCAAAAGTTACTGCTCCCACAGGTCCTACAATGAGCAGTTCTTC. Protein: CASSKSYCSHRSYNEQFF.

The rearrangement links TRBV11-2 to TRBJ1-4; D perhaps matches TRBD1 (6 bases). CDR3 length: 14 residues. The V gene lost 2 bases and the J gene lost 7 bases, with 11 bases spanning the gap. Per the germline V gene, CDR1 is SGHAT and CDR2 is FQNNGV. CDR3 nucleotides: TGTGCCAGCAGCTTACGCAGGGGCGGTGAAAAACTGTTTTTT. It is translated as CASSLRRGGEKLFF.

V usage is TRBV24-1 and J usage is TRBJ2-2; D perhaps matches TRBD1 (6 bases). The V end lost 8 bases, the J end lost 5 bases, and 8 bases lay between the germline ends. Germline-derived CDR1 and CDR2 are KGHDR and SFDVKD. The CDR3 is 12 residues long. The CDR3 bases are TGTGCCACCATCGACAGGACCGGGGAGCTGTTTTTT. Its translation is CATIDRTGELFF.

The chain is built from TRBV19 and TRBJ1-3; maybe TRBD1 (5 bases). V lost 0 bases and J lost 7, with 22 bases in between. The CDR3 extends over 18 amino acids. CDR1 is LNHDA and CDR2 is SQIVND in the germline V gene (reference sequence). CDR3 bases: TGTGCCAGTAGTATAGATGTGTGGTCAGGGACTCTGGGCAACACCATATATTTT. Residues: CASSIDVWSGTLGNTIYF.

The chain is built from TRBV6-5 and TRBJ2-7, with D perhaps matching TRBD2 (6 bases). Germline V CDR1 and CDR2: MNHEY, SVGAGI. Trimming removed 4 bases at V and 0 bases at J, with 16 bases between. This CDR3 has 16 residues. The CDR3 sequence is CASSSEGVGLSYEQYF. CDR3 nucleotides: TGTGCCAGCAGTTCAGAAGGGGTGGGACTCTCCTACGAGCAGTACTTC.

The chain joins TRBV7-9 to TRBJ1-2, with a weak D call TRBD1 (6 bases). This CDR3 comprises 15 residues. V lost 3 bases and J 8 bases, leaving 19 bases between the germline ends. The germline V gene has CDR1 SEHNR and CDR2 FQNEAQ (reference sequence). DNA for the CDR3: TGTGCCAGCAGCTTTCGGGACAAACGGGGCGAGGGCTACACCTTC. Residues: CASSFRDKRGEGYTF.

In this sample, this clone turned up once. This rearrangement joins TRBV7-2 to TRBJ2-1, with 9 bases matching TRBD2. V was clipped by 0 bases and J by 2 bases; unmatched bases: 8. CDR3 length equals 18 residues. Germline CDR1 is SGHTA and CDR2 is FQGNSA. CDR3 sequence: CASSLASGSVPPYNEQFF. The CDR3 DNA follows: TGTGCCAGCAGCTTAGCTAGCGGGAGTGTTCCGCCCTACAATGAGCAGTTCTTC.

The rearrangement uses TRBV18 and TRBJ2-2; 9 bases are shared with TRBD1. The CDR3 totals 15 residues. CDR1 and CDR2 from the germline V gene are KGHSH and LQKENI. Germline trimming cut 6 bases from V and 5 bases from J; bases unmatched to any gene: 7. CDR3 residues: CASSQQGASTGELFF. The CDR3 nucleotides read TGTGCCAGCTCTCAACAGGGGGCCAGTACCGGGGAGCTGTTTTTT.

The rearrangement uses TRBV30 and TRBJ2-5; 11 bases map to TRBD2. Germline assignment: CDR1 GTSNPN and CDR2 SVGIG (reference sequence). The V gene end was trimmed by 0 bases and the J gene end by 5 bases; junction bases not matched to a gene: 8. This CDR3 has 16 amino acids. The CDR3 bases are TGTGCCTGGAGTGTATACCTAGCGGGAGGAGGGGAGACCCAGTACTTC. This sequence encodes CAWSVYLAGGGETQYF.

The chain recombines TRBV7-6 with TRBJ2-7; 7 bases agree with TRBD2. Germline V gene data show CDR1 as SGHVS and CDR2 as FNYEAQ. The CDR3 runs to 15 residues. V trimming: 0 bases; J trimming: 4 bases; junction bases outside the gene matches: 6. The CDR3: CASSLAQSGTYEQYF. CDR3 DNA sequence: TGTGCCAGCAGCTTAGCGCAGAGCGGGACTTACGAGCAGTACTTC.

This chain uses TRBV19 with TRBJ2-1, with TRBD2 matching over 10 bases. Germline CDR1 reads LNHDA; CDR2 reads SQIVND (reference sequence). After removal of 2 bases from V and 8 bases from J, the junction contained 9 bases not matched to a gene. This CDR3 has 16 amino acids. The CDR3 DNA reads TGTGCCAGTAGTATACTTGGGCTAGCGGGAGACGATGAGCAGTTCTTC. Protein: CASSILGLAGDDEQFF.

V and J are TRBV29-1 and TRBJ1-2; 9 bases line up with TRBD1. The V gene end was trimmed by 5 bases and the J gene end by 5 bases; junction bases not matched to a gene: 6. CDR1 SQVTM and CDR2 ANQGSEA come from the germline V gene. This CDR3 region has 13 residues. CDR3 protein: CSVTTTGGYGYTF. The CDR3 nucleotides are TGCAGCGTTACAACGACAGGGGGGTATGGCTACACCTTC.

This sequence joins TRBV3-1 (or the pseudogene TRBV3-2) and TRBJ2-7, with TRBD2 identical over 9 bases. CDR3 length equals 20 residues. With V trimmed by 2 bases and J by 0 bases, 17 bases remained unmatched. Germline CDR1 LGHDT, CDR2 YNNKEL (reference sequence). CDR3 nucleotides: TGTGCCAGCAGCCAAAGCCGACTAGCGGAAAACACCCAGAACTCCTACGAGCAGTACTTC. This gives the protein CASSQSRLAENTQNSYEQYF.

V and J are TRBV6-4 and TRBJ2-1; no reliable D call. Germline lookup yields CDR1 MRHNA and CDR2 SNTAGT. The CDR3 has 14 residues. V shed 0 bases and J shed 7 bases, with 10 bases lying between them. The CDR3 loop is CASSDSGSWNEQFF. As DNA, the CDR3 is TGTGCCAGCAGTGACTCGGGCTCCTGGAATGAGCAGTTCTTC.

The CDR3 reads CAWRRTGPGDEQYF. The CDR3 nucleotides read TGTGCCTGGAGACGGACAGGGCCGGGTGACGAGCAGTACTTC. V is TRBV30 and J is TRBJ2-7; TRBD1 matches 8 bases. The germline V gene encodes CDR1 GTSNPN and CDR2 SVGIG (reference sequence). The CDR3 runs to 14 residues. The trim removed 3 bases at V and 5 bases at J, leaving 9 bases unmatched.

J is TRBJ2-7 and V is TRBV30; weak D call: TRBD2 (6 bases). The CDR3 has 13 residues. Trimming removed 2 bases at V and 4 bases at J, with 12 bases between. In germline, CDR1 is GTSNPN, CDR2 SVGIG (reference sequence). The CDR3 nucleotides are TGTGCCTGGAGTACCGGGACTTCGTACGAGCAGTACTTC. It is translated as CAWSTGTSYEQYF. The complete variable domain, with remaining parts taken from reference TRBV30 and TRBJ2-7, reads SQTIHQWPATLVQPVGSPLSLECTVEGTSNPNLYWYRQAAGRGLQLLFYSVGIGQISSEVPQNLSASRPQDRQFILSSKKLLLSDSGFYLCAWSTGTSYEQYFGPGTRLTVT.

The rearrangement uses TRBV2 and TRBJ1-6; the match to TRBD1 covers 9 bases. V was clipped by 1 base and J by 10 bases; unmatched bases: 5. The germline CDR1 and CDR2 sequences are SNHLY and FYNNEI. CDR3 length equals 15 residues. This CDR3 is CASSEGGQGYSPLHF. For the CDR3, the DNA is TGTGCCAGCAGTGAAGGAGGACAGGGGTACTCACCCCTCCACTTT.

This chain connects TRBV6-4 to TRBJ1-1, with D perhaps matching TRBD1 (6 bases). V gave up 1 base and J gave up 5 bases, with 8 bases separating them. Germline CDR1 reads MRHNA; CDR2 reads SNTAGT. The CDR3 has 13 amino acids. CDR3 coding DNA: TGTGCCAGCAGTGACTTACAGGGTACTGAAGCTTTCTTT. Its translation is CASSDLQGTEAFF.

This clone was seen just once. The CDR3: CASSQDPSGIGELFF. CDR3 sequence (DNA): TGTGCCAGCAGCCAAGATCCTTCAGGGATCGGGGAGCTGTTTTTT. This chain connects TRBV3-1 (or the pseudogene TRBV3-2) to TRBJ2-2; a weak D match, TRBD1 (5 bases). Between the trimmed V and J ends, which lost 0 bases and 7 bases, there was a span of 12 bases. The germline V gene encodes CDR1 LGHDT and CDR2 YNNKEL (reference sequence). The CDR3 is 15 residues long.

This clone was recorded once. V and J are TRBV27 and TRBJ2-1; possible D gene TRBD1, 6 bases. Germline loops: CDR1 MNHEY, CDR2 SMNVEV (reference sequence). Between the trimmed V and J ends, which lost 4 bases and 3 bases, there was a span of 10 bases. This CDR3 contains 14 residues. The CDR3 region has the DNA TGTGCCAGCAGTTCTCAGGGGTACTACAATGAGCAGTTCTTC. Its translation is CASSSQGYYNEQFF.

The rearrangement uses TRBV5-1 and TRBJ2-5; TRBD2 is a possible D gene (6 bases). Trimming shortened V by 5 bases and J by 5 bases, and 13 bases separated the two germline ends. The CDR3 is made up of 13 amino acids. The germline gives CDR1 SGHRS, CDR2 YFSETQ. The DNA for the CDR3 is TGCGCCAGCAGTCCCGCGGGGTGGGAGACCCAGTACTTC. Translating it yields CASSPAGWETQYF.

The rearrangement links TRBV5-1 to TRBJ1-5; D gene ambiguous. This CDR3 is 17 amino acids long. CDR1 and CDR2 (germline): SGHRS, YFSETQ. The ends were cut back, 0 bases at V and 4 bases at J, with 17 bases in the middle. The CDR3 DNA reads TGCGCCAGCAGCTTGGCCGTCAGGCCACGGTCTAATCAGCCCCAGCATTTT. It yields the protein CASSLAVRPRSNQPQHF.

This chain joins TRBV6-5 and TRBJ1-4, with D possibly TRBD1 on 5 matching bases. Deletions cut 2 bases from V and 8 bases from J, with 12 bases between. The CDR3 totals 14 residues. CDR1 is MNHEY, CDR2 SVGAGI, per germline. This CDR3 is CASSYQGGVEKLFF. CDR3 nucleotide sequence: TGTGCCAGCAGTTACCAGGGTGGGGTGGAAAAACTGTTTTTT.

In this sample, this clone turned up a few times. The rearrangement uses TRBV6-1 and TRBJ1-4; a possible D gene is TRBD1 (5 bases). The CDR3 is made up of 14 amino acids. Per germline, CDR1 MNHNS and CDR2 SASEGT. V shed 1 base and J shed 5 bases, with 8 bases lying between them. CDR3 DNA: TGTGCCAGCAGTGAAGGACAGCCAAATGAAAAACTGTTTTTT. Encoded protein: CASSEGQPNEKLFF.

A single count supports this clone. The J gene is TRBJ2-7, the V gene TRBV3-1 (or the pseudogene TRBV3-2), with D unclear. This CDR3 comprises 12 residues. In germline, CDR1 is LGHDT, CDR2 YNNKEL (reference sequence). Trimming removed 4 bases at V and 7 bases at J, with 11 bases between. As DNA, the CDR3 is TGTGCCAGCAGCCCCCGCCCCGGGGAGCAGTACTTC. Translation: CASSPRPGEQYF.